This T cell receptor (beta chain) emerged from a study of immune cell composition in non-small cell lung cancer. Whole-study findings and limits: Lung adenocarcinomas had lower top 10 clone scores and clonality than squamous tumours. Clones >0.5% enriched in tumour were rarer in adenocarcinoma (around 35%) than squamous (roughly 80%). Tumour-reactive clones were not shown to match dominant in vivo tumour clones.

Sequencing was performed with immunoSEQ multiplex PCR; in TCRdb, only in-frame clones are kept and a portion is missing. The sample lists roughly 3,400 clones, 70% to 80% occurring once. In the case of this clone: Its matching antigen is unknown.

The length of the CDR3 is 15 residues. Per germline, CDR1 KGHSH and CDR2 LQKENI. Trimming cost V 5 bases and J 2 bases, with 15 bases left between them. The clonotype comes from a human donor with non-small cell lung cancer. The rearrangement links TRBV18 to TRBJ1-2; D perhaps matches TRBD1 (6 bases). Source material: lung tumor tissue. The CDR3 here is CASSTTSGVNYGYTF. DNA for the CDR3: TGTGCCAGCTCAACTACATCAGGGGTGAACTATGGCTACACCTTC. The full variable domain, completed using reference TRBV18 and TRBJ1-2, is NAGVMQNPRHLVRRRGQEARLRCSPMKGHSHVYWYRQLPEEGLKFMVYLQKENIIDESGMPKERFSAEFPKEGPSILRIQQVVRGDSAAYFCASSTTSGVNYGYTFGSGTRLTVV.